Listed below are T cell receptor beta chains from one sample, sequenced in a study of early T cells in non-severe SARS-CoV-2 infection. TCRdb ran MiXCR on the 5' RACE reads and lists one entry per CDR3 protein. The sample shows some 76,000 distinct CDR3 sequences, about 16% of them seen only once. Sequencing was done on a sample of whole blood. The receptors stem from an adult who was a healthcare worker with PCR-confirmed SARS-CoV-2 infection or an uninfected control (not recorded which). The CDR3 runs from the conserved cysteine through the conserved F or W. Each record gives: CDR3 DNA, CDR3 protein, clone size, D gene, CDR3 length, J gene, V gene. D genes are given only for firm matches. Clone sizes are given selectively: once, few, many, or a class where the clone is expanded.

cdr3_nt: TGTGCCAGCAGCCACCCCGGGACTAGCGGCTACGAGCAGTACTTC
cdr3_aa: CASSHPGTSGYEQYF
clone_size: few
d_call: TRBD2
cdr3_length: 15
j_call: TRBJ2-7
v_call: TRBV7-2

cdr3_nt: TGTGCCAGCAGCTTCTCGGGGAATATGGCCGGAAACACCATATATTTT
cdr3_aa: CASSFSGNMAGNTIYF
clone_size: many
d_call: .
cdr3_length: 16
j_call: TRBJ1-3
v_call: TRBV7-9

cdr3_nt: TGTGCCAGCAGTGAAGACAGGGGGATCTCCTACGAGCAGTACTTC
cdr3_aa: CASSEDRGISYEQYF
clone_size: .
d_call: TRBD1
cdr3_length: 15
j_call: TRBJ2-7
v_call: TRBV25-1

cdr3_nt: TGTGCCAGCAGCTCTGGGGAGCAGTACTTC
cdr3_aa: CASSSGEQYF
clone_size: few
d_call: .
cdr3_length: 10
j_call: TRBJ2-7
v_call: TRBV11-2

cdr3_nt: TGTGCCAGCAGTGAATCCCTCACAGGGCCCACTGAAGCTTTCTTT
cdr3_aa: CASSESLTGPTEAFF
clone_size: .
d_call: .
cdr3_length: 15
j_call: TRBJ1-1
v_call: TRBV25-1

cdr3_nt: TGTGCCAGCTCCCTAGGGACAGGGGGATTCTACGAGCAGTACTTC
cdr3_aa: CASSLGTGGFYEQYF
clone_size: .
d_call: TRBD1
cdr3_length: 15
j_call: TRBJ2-7
v_call: TRBV14

cdr3_nt: TGTGCCAGCAGCGTGAGCCTTAGTTCCGCAGGGGACTTACGAAGCACAGATACGCAGTATTTT
cdr3_aa: CASSVSLSSAGDLRSTDTQYF
clone_size: few
d_call: .
cdr3_length: 21
j_call: TRBJ2-3
v_call: TRBV9

cdr3_nt: TGTGCCAGCAGCTCCTCAACGCGAGTGCGGGGTGCCCCATCTGGGGCCAACGTCCTGACTTTC
cdr3_aa: CASSSSTRVRGAPSGANVLTF
clone_size: .
d_call: .
cdr3_length: 21
j_call: TRBJ2-6
v_call: TRBV7-2

cdr3_nt: TGTGCCAGTACGAGAGGGGTTGGCTACACCTTC
cdr3_aa: CASTRGVGYTF
clone_size: many
d_call: .
cdr3_length: 11
j_call: TRBJ1-2
v_call: TRBV6-6

cdr3_nt: TGTGCCAGCACCCAACGTCAGGGTACCTACGAGCAGTACTTC
cdr3_aa: CASTQRQGTYEQYF
clone_size: .
d_call: .
cdr3_length: 14
j_call: TRBJ2-7
v_call: TRBV6-6